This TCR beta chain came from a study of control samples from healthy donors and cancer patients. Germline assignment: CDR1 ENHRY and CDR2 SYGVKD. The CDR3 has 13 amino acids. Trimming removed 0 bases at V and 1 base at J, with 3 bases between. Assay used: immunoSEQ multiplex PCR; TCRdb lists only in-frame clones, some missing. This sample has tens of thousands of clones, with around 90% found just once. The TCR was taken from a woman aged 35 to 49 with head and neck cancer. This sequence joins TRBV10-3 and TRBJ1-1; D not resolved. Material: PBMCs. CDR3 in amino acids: CAISESRNTEAFF. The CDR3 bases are TGTGCCATCAGTGAGTCACGGAACACTGAAGCTTTCTTT.